This paragraph covers one T cell receptor (beta chain) sequence. The antigen remains unidentified. The entry originates in a study of CD8+CD57+ T cells in acquired aplastic anemia. Study summary: Isolated CD4+ and CD8+ cells, once sorted, yielded DNA averaging roughly 3 ug. Healthy donor sequencing depth: some 10 million CD4+, some 12 million CD8+ reads. Whole-study findings and limits: No significant difference in CD8+ Simpson's diversity was found between patients and controls. It was found that 25 to 35 CD8+ CDR3 sequences were shared between patients and controls.

Genomic DNA templated the TCR beta VDJ and CDR3 profiling. In TCRdb, the reads were re-called with MiXCR into one record per CDR3 protein. The sample consists of fewer than 200,000 distinct CDR3 sequences, just under 65% of them appearing once. The sequenced sample consisted of sorted CD4+, CD8+, or CD8+CD57+ T cells (not recorded which) from PBMCs. The receptor was derived from a human donor in good health.

CDR3 sequence: CASSSDRGLLGYTF. CDR3 sequence (DNA): TGTGCCAGCAGCTCGGACAGGGGGCTCTTGGGCTACACCTTC. This chain joins TRBV7-2 and TRBJ1-2; the match to TRBD1 covers 11 bases. Germline CDR1 is SGHTA and CDR2 is FQGNSA. V dropped 4 bases and J dropped 8; count of bases not matched to a gene: 6. The CDR3 loop spans 14 amino acids.